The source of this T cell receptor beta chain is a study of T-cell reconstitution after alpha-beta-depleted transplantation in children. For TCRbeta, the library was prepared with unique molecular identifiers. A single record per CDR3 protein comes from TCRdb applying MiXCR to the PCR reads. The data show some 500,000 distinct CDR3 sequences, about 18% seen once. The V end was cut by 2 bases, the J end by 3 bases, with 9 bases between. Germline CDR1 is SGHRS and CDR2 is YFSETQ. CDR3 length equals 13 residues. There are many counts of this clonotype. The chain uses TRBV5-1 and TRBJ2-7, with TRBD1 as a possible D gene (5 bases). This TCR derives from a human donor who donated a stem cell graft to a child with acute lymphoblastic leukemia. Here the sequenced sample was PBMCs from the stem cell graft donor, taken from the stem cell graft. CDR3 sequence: CASSFQGSYEQYF. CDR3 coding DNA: TGCGCCAGCAGCTTCCAGGGCAGCTACGAGCAGTACTTC.